The 22 T cell receptor beta chains below all came from one sample that was sequenced in a study of CD8 T cells in ankylosing spondylitis. Study-level findings and limits: It appeared that ankylosing spondylitis blood was characterized by a TCR beta motif of several highly homologous variants.

TCRdb fed the 5' RACE reads into MiXCR, producing one record per CDR3 protein. Of some 700,000 distinct CDR3 sequences in the sample, roughly 19% were seen once. What these receptors recognize is not known. The specimen sequenced was blood, either unsorted or a sorted T cell fraction (not recorded which). All receptors come from a male donor with ankylosing spondylitis.

This clonotype was observed many times. The rearrangement links TRBV12-3 or TRBV12-4 to TRBJ2-5, with D perhaps matching TRBD1 (6 bases). V was pared by 2 bases and J by 1 base, with 8 bases between. The CDR3 spans 14 residues. The CDR3 reads CASSLRGTQETQYF. For the CDR3, the DNA is TGTGCCAGCAGTTTAAGGGGGACCCAAGAGACCCAGTACTTC.

This clonotype was observed a handful of times. This chain joins TRBV12-3 or TRBV12-4 and TRBJ2-7; possibly TRBD1 or TRBD2 for D (5 bases each). This CDR3 has 13 residues. The ends were cut back, 3 bases at V and 6 bases at J, with 12 bases in the middle. The CDR3 region is CASSFYGAGEQYF. Here the CDR3 DNA reads TGTGCCAGCAGTTTTTATGGGGCGGGCGAGCAGTACTTC.

The genes are TRBV3-1 and TRBJ2-7; 7 positions match TRBD2. The germline V gene has CDR1 LGHDT and CDR2 YNNKEL (reference sequence). V shed 1 base and J 6 bases; nucleotides not matched to a gene: 3. The CDR3 covers 13 residues. Here the CDR3 reads CASSQGAGVEQYF. CDR3 sequence (DNA): TGTGCCAGCAGCCAAGGGGCGGGGGTCGAGCAGTACTTC.

The CDR3 loop reads CASNRAADTGELFF. CDR3 DNA: TGTGCCAGCAACCGAGCGGCCGACACCGGGGAGCTGTTTTTT. This chain joins TRBV27 and TRBJ2-2; tentatively, D is TRBD2 (5 bases). This CDR3 spans 14 amino acids. V was clipped by 7 bases and J by 3 bases, with 12 bases between them. Germline CDR1 reads MNHEY; CDR2 reads SMNVEV (reference sequence).

This sequence joins TRBV4-2 and TRBJ2-7; D is undetermined. The CDR3 is 14 amino acids. Per germline, CDR1 LGHNA and CDR2 YNFKEQ. The V end lost 0 bases, the J end lost 6 bases, and 12 bases lay between the germline ends. This CDR3 reads CASSQEGLDGEQYF. The CDR3 DNA reads as TGTGCCAGCAGCCAAGAAGGGCTAGACGGCGAGCAGTACTTC.

This clonotype was counted ten times or more. The rearrangement joins TRBV27 to TRBJ1-2; D not resolved. V dropped 3 bases and J dropped 7 bases, with 15 bases sitting between them. This CDR3 is built from 14 residues. Germline V gene sequence: CDR1 MNHEY, CDR2 SMNVEV (reference sequence). The CDR3 DNA is TGTGCCAGCAGTTTCGCCTCCCTCTCTGGTGGCTACACCTTC. This gives the protein CASSFASLSGGYTF.

In this sample, this clonotype turned up a few times. The chain joins TRBV28 to TRBJ2-1; either TRBD1 or TRBD2 may supply D (6 bases each). There are 15 residues in the CDR3. The V gene's germline CDR1 is MDHEN and CDR2 SYDVKM. V was shortened by 2 bases and J by 5 bases, with 13 bases between the two germline ends. The DNA for the CDR3 is TGTGCCAGCAGTTTAGGGGGGCAGACCCACAATGAGCAGTTCTTC. This codes for CASSLGGQTHNEQFF.

The chain uses TRBV5-1 and TRBJ2-2; D remains unclear. The CDR3 totals 14 residues. Per the germline V gene, CDR1 is SGHRS and CDR2 is YFSETQ. The V gene lost 7 bases and the J gene lost 2 bases, with 12 bases spanning the gap. The CDR3 reads CASGVGSNTGELFF. CDR3 coding DNA: TGCGCCAGCGGAGTAGGGTCAAACACCGGGGAGCTGTTTTTT.

This rearrangement joins TRBV5-1 to TRBJ2-1; 13 bases fit TRBD2. The germline CDR1 and CDR2 sequences are SGHRS and YFSETQ. The CDR3 spans 17 residues. V lost 4 bases to trimming and J lost 6 bases; unmatched junction nucleotides: 10. The CDR3 DNA reads as TGCGCCAGCAGCCCTAAAACACGGACTAGCGGGAGCAATGAGCAGTTCTTC. It is translated as CASSPKTRTSGSNEQFF.

The table lists this clonotype with a few counts. The chain joins TRBV12-3 or TRBV12-4 to TRBJ2-5; TRBD1 matches at 8 bases. The V gene end was trimmed by 3 bases and the J gene end by 2 bases; junction bases not matched to a gene: 2. The CDR3 consists of 14 residues. The CDR3 DNA is TGTGCCAGCAGTTTTTGGACAGGGCAAGAGACCCAGTACTTC. Its protein product is CASSFWTGQETQYF.

V gene TRBV20-1 combines with J gene TRBJ2-2; D is possibly TRBD1 or TRBD2 (5 bases each). Germline V gene lookup returns CDR1 DFQATT and CDR2 SNEGSKA (reference sequence). Deletions cut 4 bases from V and 2 bases from J, with 11 bases between. The length of the CDR3 is 14 residues. In DNA, the CDR3 is TGCAGTGCTACCGGGACCGCAAACACCGGGGAGCTGTTTTTT. It specifies CSATGTANTGELFF.

This clonotype came up a few times. The chain carries TRBV29-1 and TRBJ2-7, with D possibly being TRBD2 (5 bases). V lost 1 base to trimming and J lost 0 bases, with 10 bases between them. CDR1 SQVTM and CDR2 ANQGSEA come from the germline V gene. The CDR3 sequence is 14 residues long. The CDR3 reads CSVEGGPPSYEQYF. The CDR3 coding sequence is TGCAGCGTTGAAGGCGGGCCCCCCTCCTACGAGCAGTACTTC.

In this sample, this clonotype turned up many times. V gene TRBV12-3 or TRBV12-4 combines with J gene TRBJ2-2; D not resolved. CDR3 length: 11 amino acids. V was cut by 6 bases and J by 6 bases, with 5 bases left in between. This CDR3 reads CASRRPGELFF. For the CDR3, the DNA is TGTGCCAGCAGAAGGCCCGGGGAGCTGTTTTTT.

J is TRBJ2-5 and V is TRBV30; a possible D gene is TRBD2 (6 bases). Trimming pared 4 bases from V and 5 bases from J, leaving 11 bases between. Germline CDR1 GTSNPN, CDR2 SVGIG (reference sequence). This CDR3 is built from 12 residues. CDR3 amino acids: CAWNAGGETQYF. The DNA for the CDR3 is TGTGCCTGGAACGCCGGAGGGGAGACCCAGTACTTC.

This clonotype turned up a few times. V gene TRBV2 combines with J gene TRBJ2-1; 13 positions agree with TRBD2. There are 18 residues in the CDR3. The J segment lost 8 bases and the V segment lost 3 bases, leaving 13 bases of the junction unmatched. The germline V gene encodes CDR1 SNHLY and CDR2 FYNNEI. This CDR3 is CASSELLAGGRQGDEQFF. In DNA, the CDR3 is TGTGCCAGCAGTGAGCTACTAGCGGGAGGGCGCCAAGGTGATGAGCAGTTCTTC.

The chain has TRBV7-6 and TRBJ1-2; D remains unclear. Germline V gene lookup returns CDR1 SGHVS and CDR2 FNYEAQ. The CDR3 length is 13 residues. V gave up 4 bases and J gave up 6 bases, with 12 bases separating them. CDR3: CASSSLGVDGYTF. Written as DNA, the CDR3 is TGTGCCAGCAGCTCCCTCGGTGTAGATGGCTACACCTTC. Full variable domain (missing parts from reference TRBV7-6 and TRBJ1-2): GAGVSQSPRYKVTKRGQDVALRCDPISGHVSLYWYRQALGQGPEFLTYFNYEAQQDKSGLPNDRFSAERPEGSISTLTIQRTEQRDSAMYRCASSSLGVDGYTFGSGTRLTVV.

This clonotype was detected a few times. This chain links TRBV12-3 or TRBV12-4 with TRBJ2-1, with 7 bases fitting TRBD1. With V trimmed by 5 bases and J by 4 bases, 2 bases remained unmatched. CDR3 size: 13 residues. The CDR3 nucleotides are TGTGCCAGCAGTGGGGACAGATACAATGAGCAGTTCTTC. Translated, it gives CASSGDRYNEQFF.

The rearrangement links TRBV6-1 to TRBJ1-3, with D maybe TRBD1 (5 bases). The germline V gene encodes CDR1 MNHNS and CDR2 SASEGT. The CDR3 is made up of 15 amino acids. V lost 6 bases and J 4 bases, leaving 16 bases between the germline ends. The CDR3 DNA sequence: TGTGCCAGCAGCGTCACGGGGACGGGGGGAAACACCATATATTTT. Protein: CASSVTGTGGNTIYF.

V usage is TRBV20-1 and J usage is TRBJ2-3; 9 bases fit TRBD1. The CDR3 covers 14 residues. CDR1 is DFQATT, CDR2 SNEGSKA, per germline (reference sequence). V lost 2 bases and J lost 2; bases outside the gene matches: 2. CDR3 loop: CSARTGGPTDTQYF. The CDR3 region has the DNA TGCAGTGCTAGAACAGGGGGCCCCACAGATACGCAGTATTTT.

The chain links TRBV15 to TRBJ2-2; D is ambiguous. CDR1 and CDR2 (germline): LNHNV, YYDKDF (reference sequence). The CDR3 has 14 amino acids. V shed 2 bases and J shed 2 bases, with 6 bases lying between them. The CDR3 DNA reads TGTGCCACCAGCAGAATGTCCAACACCGGGGAGCTGTTTTTT. Protein: CATSRMSNTGELFF. The full variable domain, in which reference TRBV15 and TRBJ2-2 provide the parts outside the CDR3, is DAMVIQNPRYQVTQFGKPVTLSCSQTLNHNVMYWYQQKSSQAPKLLFHYYDKDFNNEADTPDNFQSRRPNTSFCFLDIRSPGLGDTAMYLCATSRMSNTGELFFGEGSRLTVL.

Regarding this clonotype: The CDR3 ends on some other residue instead of the conserved phenylalanine or tryptophan, so this is likely a read error. The chain links TRBV20-1 to TRBJ2-5; TRBD2 matches 7 bases. J gave up 1 base and V 0 bases, and 2 bases lay outside the gene matches. The CDR3 runs to 14 residues. The germline gives CDR1 DFQATT, CDR2 SNEGSKA (reference sequence). This CDR3 reads CSARDGGGQETQYL. The CDR3 region has the DNA TGCAGTGCTAGAGATGGGGGGGGCCAAGAGACCCAGTACTTG.

The rearrangement joins TRBV27 to TRBJ2-3; D may correspond to TRBD1 or TRBD2 (5 bases each). V lost 8 bases and J 2 bases, leaving 17 bases between the germline ends. The germline V gene has CDR1 MNHEY and CDR2 SMNVEV (reference sequence). CDR3 length equals 15 residues. The CDR3 nucleotides read TGTGCCAGCCAACTAGAGGGACGGTTCACAGATACGCAGTATTTT. Protein product: CASQLEGRFTDTQYF.